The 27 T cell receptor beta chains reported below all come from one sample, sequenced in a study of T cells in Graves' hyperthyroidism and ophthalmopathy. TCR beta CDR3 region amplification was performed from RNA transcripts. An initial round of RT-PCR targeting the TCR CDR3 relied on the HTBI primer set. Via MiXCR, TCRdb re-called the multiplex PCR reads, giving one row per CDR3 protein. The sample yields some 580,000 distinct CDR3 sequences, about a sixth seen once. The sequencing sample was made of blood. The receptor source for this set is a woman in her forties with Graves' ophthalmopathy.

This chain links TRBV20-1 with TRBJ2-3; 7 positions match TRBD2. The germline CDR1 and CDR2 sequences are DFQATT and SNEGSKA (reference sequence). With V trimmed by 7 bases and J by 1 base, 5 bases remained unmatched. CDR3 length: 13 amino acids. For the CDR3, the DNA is TGCAGTGAACGGGGGGTCGGCACAGATACGCAGTATTTT. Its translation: CSERGVGTDTQYF.

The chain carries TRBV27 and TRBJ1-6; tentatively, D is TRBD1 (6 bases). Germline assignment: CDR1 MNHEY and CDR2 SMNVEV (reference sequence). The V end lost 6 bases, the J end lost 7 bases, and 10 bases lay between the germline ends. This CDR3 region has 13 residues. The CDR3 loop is CASSPGVNSPLHF. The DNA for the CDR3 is TGTGCCAGCAGCCCAGGGGTCAATTCACCCCTCCACTTT.

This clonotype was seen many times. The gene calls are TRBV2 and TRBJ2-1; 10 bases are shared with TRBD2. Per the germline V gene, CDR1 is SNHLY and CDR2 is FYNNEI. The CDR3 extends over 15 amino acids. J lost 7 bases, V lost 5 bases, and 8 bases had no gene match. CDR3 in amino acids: CASSRRGLAVNEQFF. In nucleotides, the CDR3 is TGTGCCAGCAGTCGGAGAGGACTAGCGGTTAATGAGCAGTTCTTC.

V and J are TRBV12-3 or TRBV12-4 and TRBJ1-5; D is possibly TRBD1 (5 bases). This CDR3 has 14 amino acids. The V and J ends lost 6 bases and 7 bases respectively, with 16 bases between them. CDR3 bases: TGTGCCAGCAGACTAGCGGGGCCTCACCAGCCCCAGCATTTT. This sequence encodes CASRLAGPHQPQHF.

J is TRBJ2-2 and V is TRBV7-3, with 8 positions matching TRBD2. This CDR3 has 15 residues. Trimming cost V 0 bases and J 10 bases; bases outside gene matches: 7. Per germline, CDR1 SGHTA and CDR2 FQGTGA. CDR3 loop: CASSLTAGLGVELFF. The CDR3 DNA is TGTGCCAGCAGCTTAACTGCGGGACTAGGTGTGGAGCTGTTTTTT.

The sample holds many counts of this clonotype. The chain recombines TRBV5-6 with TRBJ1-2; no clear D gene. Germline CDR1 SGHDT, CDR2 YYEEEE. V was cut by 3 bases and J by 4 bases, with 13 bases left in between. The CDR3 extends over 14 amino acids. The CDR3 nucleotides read TGTGCCAGCAGCTGGGGTCGTTTAGCCTATGGCTACACCTTC. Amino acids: CASSWGRLAYGYTF.

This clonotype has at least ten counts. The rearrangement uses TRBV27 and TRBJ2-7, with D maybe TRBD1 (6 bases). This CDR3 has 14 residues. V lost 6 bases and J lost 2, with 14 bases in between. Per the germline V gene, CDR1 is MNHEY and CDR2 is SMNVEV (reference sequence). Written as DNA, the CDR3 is TGTGCCAGCAGATCAGGGACAACAACCTACGAGCAGTACTTC. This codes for CASRSGTTTYEQYF.

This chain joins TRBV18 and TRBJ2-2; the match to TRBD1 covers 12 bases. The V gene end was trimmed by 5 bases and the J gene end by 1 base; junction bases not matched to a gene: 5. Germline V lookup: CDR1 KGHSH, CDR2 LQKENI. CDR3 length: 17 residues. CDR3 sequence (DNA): TGTGCCAGCTCAAGGGACAGGGGGCTGGTGAACACCGGGGAGCTGTTTTTT. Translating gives CASSRDRGLVNTGELFF.

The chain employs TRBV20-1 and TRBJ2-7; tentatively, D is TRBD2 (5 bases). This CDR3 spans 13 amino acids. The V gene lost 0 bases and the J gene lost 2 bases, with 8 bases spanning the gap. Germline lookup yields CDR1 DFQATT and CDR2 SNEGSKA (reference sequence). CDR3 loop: CSARESLAYEQYF. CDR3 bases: TGCAGTGCTAGAGAGTCACTAGCCTACGAGCAGTACTTC.

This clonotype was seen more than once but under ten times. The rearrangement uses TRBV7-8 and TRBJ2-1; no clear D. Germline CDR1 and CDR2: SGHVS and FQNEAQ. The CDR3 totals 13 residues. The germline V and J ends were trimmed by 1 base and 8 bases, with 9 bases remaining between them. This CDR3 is CASSLGGSDEQFF. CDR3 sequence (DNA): TGTGCCAGCAGCTTAGGGGGTTCCGATGAGCAGTTCTTC.

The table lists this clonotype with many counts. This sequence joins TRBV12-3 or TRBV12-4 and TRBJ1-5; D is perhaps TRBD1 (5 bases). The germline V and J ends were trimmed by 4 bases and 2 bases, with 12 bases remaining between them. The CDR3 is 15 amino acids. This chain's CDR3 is CASSSHRRGNQPQHF. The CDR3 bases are TGTGCCAGCAGTTCTCACAGGCGGGGCAATCAGCCCCAGCATTTT.

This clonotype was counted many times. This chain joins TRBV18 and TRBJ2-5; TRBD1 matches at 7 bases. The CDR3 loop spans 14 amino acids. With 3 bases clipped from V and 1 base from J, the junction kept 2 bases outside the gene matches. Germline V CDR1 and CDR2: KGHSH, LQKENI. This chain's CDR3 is CASSPGQSQETQYF. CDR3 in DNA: TGTGCCAGCTCACCGGGACAGAGCCAAGAGACCCAGTACTTC. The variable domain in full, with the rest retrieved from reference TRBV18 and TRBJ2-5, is NAGVMQNPRHLVRRRGQEARLRCSPMKGHSHVYWYRQLPEEGLKFMVYLQKENIIDESGMPKERFSAEFPKEGPSILRIQQVVRGDSAAYFCASSPGQSQETQYFGPGTRLLVL.

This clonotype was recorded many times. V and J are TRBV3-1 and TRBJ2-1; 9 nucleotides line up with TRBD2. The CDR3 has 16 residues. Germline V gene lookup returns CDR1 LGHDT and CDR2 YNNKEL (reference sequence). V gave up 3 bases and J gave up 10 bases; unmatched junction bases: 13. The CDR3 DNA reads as TGTGCCAGCAGCCAGATACCTGCGGGGGGGCCGGTCGAGCAGTTCTTC. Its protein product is CASSQIPAGGPVEQFF.

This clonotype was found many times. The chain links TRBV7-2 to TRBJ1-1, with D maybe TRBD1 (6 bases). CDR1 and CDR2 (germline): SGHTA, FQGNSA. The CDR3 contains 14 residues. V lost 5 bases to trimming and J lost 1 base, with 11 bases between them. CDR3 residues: CASSRLGQNTEAFF. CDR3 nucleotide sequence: TGTGCCAGCAGCCGACTGGGACAGAACACTGAAGCTTTCTTT.

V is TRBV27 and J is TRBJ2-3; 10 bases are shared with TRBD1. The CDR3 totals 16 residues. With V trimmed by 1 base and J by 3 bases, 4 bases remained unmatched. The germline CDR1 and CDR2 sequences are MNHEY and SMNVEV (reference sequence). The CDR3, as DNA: TGTGCCAGCAGTTTATTTGGGACAGGGGTGACAGATACGCAGTATTTT. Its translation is CASSLFGTGVTDTQYF.

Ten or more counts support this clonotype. The CDR3 nucleotides are TGCAGTGCTAGTCTTCCGGGACAGCGTAATGAAAAACTGTTTTTT. Amino acid sequence: CSASLPGQRNEKLFF. The V and J genes are TRBV20-1 and TRBJ1-4, with 7 bases identical to TRBD1. V lost 3 bases and J lost 4; bases outside the gene matches: 8. Germline V lookup: CDR1 DFQATT, CDR2 SNEGSKA (reference sequence). There are 15 residues in the CDR3.

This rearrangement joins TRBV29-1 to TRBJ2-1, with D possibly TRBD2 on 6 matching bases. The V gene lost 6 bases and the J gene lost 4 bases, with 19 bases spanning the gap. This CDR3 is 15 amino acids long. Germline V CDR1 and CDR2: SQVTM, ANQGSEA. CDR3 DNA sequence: TGCAGCGTCGTAAGCGGAAGCGCGGGGTACAATGAGCAGTTCTTC. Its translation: CSVVSGSAGYNEQFF.

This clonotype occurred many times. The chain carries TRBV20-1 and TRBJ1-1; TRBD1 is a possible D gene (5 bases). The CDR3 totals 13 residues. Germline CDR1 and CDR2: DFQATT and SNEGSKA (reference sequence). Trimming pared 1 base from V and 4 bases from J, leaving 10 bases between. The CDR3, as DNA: TGCAGTGCTAGAGTCAGGGCGGGCACTGAAGCTTTCTTT. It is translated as CSARVRAGTEAFF.

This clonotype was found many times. CDR3 amino acids: CSASTHTDTQYF. For the CDR3, the DNA is TGCAGTGCTAGCACCCACACAGATACGCAGTATTTT. The rearrangement links TRBV20-1 to TRBJ2-3; unclear D gene. In germline, CDR1 is DFQATT, CDR2 SNEGSKA (reference sequence). The germline V and J ends were trimmed by 3 bases and 2 bases, with 6 bases remaining between them. The CDR3 is 12 amino acids.

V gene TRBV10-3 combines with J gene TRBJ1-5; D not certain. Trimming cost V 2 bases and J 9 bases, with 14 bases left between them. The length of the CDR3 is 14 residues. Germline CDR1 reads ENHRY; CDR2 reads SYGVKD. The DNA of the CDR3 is TGTGCCATCAGTGAGGGGGTTATGGTTAGGCCCCAGCATTTT. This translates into CAISEGVMVRPQHF.

Here the CDR3 DNA reads TGCAGCGTTGAGGGACAGGGGGGAGGCGAGCAGTACTTC. Translation gives CSVEGQGGGEQYF. V and J are TRBV29-1 and TRBJ2-7; 11 nucleotides line up with TRBD1. CDR3 size: 13 residues. Germline values: CDR1 SQVTM, CDR2 ANQGSEA. J was trimmed by 6 bases and V by 3 bases; bases with no gene match: 4.

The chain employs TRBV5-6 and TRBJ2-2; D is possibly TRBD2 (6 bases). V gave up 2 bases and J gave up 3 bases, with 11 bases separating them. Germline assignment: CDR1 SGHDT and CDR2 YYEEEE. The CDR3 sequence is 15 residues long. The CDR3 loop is CASSFLSGDTGELFF. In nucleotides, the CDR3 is TGTGCCAGCAGCTTCTTATCGGGGGACACCGGGGAGCTGTTTTTT. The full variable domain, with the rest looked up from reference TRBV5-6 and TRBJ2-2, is DAGVTQSPTHLIKTRGQQVTLRCSPKSGHDTVSWYQQALGQGPQFIFQYYEEEERQRGNFPDRFSGHQFPNYSSELNVNALLLGDSALYLCASSFLSGDTGELFFGEGSRLTVL.

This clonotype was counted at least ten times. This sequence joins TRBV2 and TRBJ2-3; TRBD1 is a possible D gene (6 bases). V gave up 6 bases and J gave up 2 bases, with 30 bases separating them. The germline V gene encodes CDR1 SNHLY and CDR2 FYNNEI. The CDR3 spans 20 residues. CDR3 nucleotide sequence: TGTGCCAGCAGCCAAACGCCCCCCCGACAGGACGCCGAAACCACAGATACGCAGTATTTT. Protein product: CASSQTPPRQDAETTDTQYF.

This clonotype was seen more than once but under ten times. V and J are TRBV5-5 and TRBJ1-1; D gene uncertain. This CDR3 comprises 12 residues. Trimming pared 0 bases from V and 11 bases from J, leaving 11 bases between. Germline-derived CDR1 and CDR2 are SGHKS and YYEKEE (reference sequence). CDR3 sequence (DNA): TGTGCCAGCAGCTTGGATCGGGTAGAGGCTTTCTTT. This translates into CASSLDRVEAFF.

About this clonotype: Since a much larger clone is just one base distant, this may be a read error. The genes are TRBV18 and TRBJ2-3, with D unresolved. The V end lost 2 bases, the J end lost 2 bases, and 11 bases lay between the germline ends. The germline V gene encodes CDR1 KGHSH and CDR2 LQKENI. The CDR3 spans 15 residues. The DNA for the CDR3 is TGTGCCAGCTCACCAGTGCGGCTGAACACAGATACGCAGTATTTT. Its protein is CASSPVRLNTDTQYF.

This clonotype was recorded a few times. This CDR3 reads CAWTSEGMAKNIQYF. CDR3 coding DNA: TGTGCCTGGACCTCGGAAGGCATGGCCAAAAACATTCAGTACTTC. This rearrangement joins TRBV30 to TRBJ2-4; D is unresolved. CDR3 size: 15 residues. Trimming took 4 bases from V and 1 from J, leaving 14 bases between them. Germline V gene data show CDR1 as GTSNPN and CDR2 as SVGIG (reference sequence).

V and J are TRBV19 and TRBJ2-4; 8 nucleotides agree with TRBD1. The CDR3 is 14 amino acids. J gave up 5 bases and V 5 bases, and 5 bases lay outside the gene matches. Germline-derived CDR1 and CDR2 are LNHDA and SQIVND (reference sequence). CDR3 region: CASSQGQAENIQYF. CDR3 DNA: TGTGCCAGTAGTCAGGGACAGGCGGAAAACATTCAGTACTTC. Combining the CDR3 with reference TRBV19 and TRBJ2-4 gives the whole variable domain DGGITQSPKYLFRKEGQNVTLSCEQNLNHDAMYWYRQDPGQGLRLIYYSQIVNDFQKGDIAEGYSVSREKKESFPLTVTSAQKNPTAFYLCASSQGQAENIQYFGAGTRLSVL.